This T cell receptor beta chain originates from a study of cytotoxic CD8 clonotypes in ibrutinib-treated CLL. Study-wide context: Median treatment time before response sampling was 12 months, range 6 to 36. Among the samples, the mean was about 260,000 productive templates and 85,000 to 100,000 productive rearrangements.

Using immunoSEQ multiplex PCR, the repertoire was profiled, and TCRdb retains in-frame clones only, with some absent. The sample yields fewer than 100,000 clones, just over 85% seen once. This clone appeared a few times. Its antigen is as yet unknown. Regarding the study as a whole: In sustained-remission versus progressing patients, sampling times differed. Clonality grew at ibrutinib response; at progression, it decreased back toward baseline.

Material: PBMCs, obtained before ibrutinib treatment. This TCR was recovered from a human donor with chronic lymphocytic leukemia.

The CDR3: CASISNRGLSDYEQYF. The CDR3 coding sequence is TGTGCCAGCATCTCCAACAGGGGGCTTTCGGATTACGAGCAGTACTTC. The chain links TRBV28 to TRBJ2-7; TRBD1 matches 9 bases. V shed 7 bases and J 4 bases; nucleotides not matched to a gene: 14. This CDR3 spans 16 amino acids. CDR1 is MDHEN and CDR2 is SYDVKM in the germline V gene.